This record looks at one T cell receptor beta chain sequence and its context. This clone was seen just once. The clone's antigen remains unknown. No base quality information exists; no much larger clone differs at one position. This entry comes from a study of T cell changes during pregnancy in multiple sclerosis (dated 2019 in TCRdb). Describing the broader study: Changes in the T cell repertoire over the course of pregnancy were examined in this study in women with multiple sclerosis.

The germline V gene (reference sequence) provides CDR1 LNHDA and CDR2 SQIVND. V trim: 1 base; J trim: 4 bases; unmatched bases: 1. There are 14 amino acids in the CDR3, from cysteine to phenylalanine inclusive. Only the CDR3 portion is preserved as DNA: 42 bases, with reading frame beginning at the first base. Library preparation used the immunoSEQ multiplex PCR assay. TCRdb mirrors the immuneACCESS table, restricted to in-frame sequences. Some clones are absent from its copies; in checked studies, under half trace to an unresolved V gene, and the reason for the others is unknown. For this sample there are nearly 110,000 clones; about 89% appear just once. The top ten constitute 1.6% of the sample.

This receptor was obtained from a female donor with multiple sclerosis, enrolled in a pregnancy study. The specimen was peripheral blood, collected before pregnancy. This receptor chain uses TRBV19 and TRBJ2-1; 7 bases in between match TRBD1. The DNA is TGTGCCAGTAGTATAGGGACAGGTTACAATGAGCAGTTCTTC. Translated, it gives CASSIGTGYNEQFF.